This TCR beta chain was recovered during a study of regulatory T cells in long-lasting Graves disease. Study findings and constraints: No thyroid tissue was studied; the work used peripheral blood only. Persistent Graves' patients had lower TCR diversity than newly diagnosed ones.

At least ten counts were recorded for this clonotype. Its antigen remains unidentified. This sample's time point: newly diagnosed GD, antithyroid drugs for less than 3 months. Preparation of the TCR library used RNA extracted from PBMCs. Construction of the TCR beta libraries employed iRepertoire HTBI primers in conjunction with Arm-PCR of CDR3 regions. TCRdb used MiXCR to reprocess the multiplex PCR reads, holding one entry per CDR3 protein. Of under 300,000 distinct CDR3 sequences listed, around 20% are singletons. This clonotype originated in a female donor with Graves disease. This sample comprised peripheral blood mononuclear cells (PBMCs), obtained at new diagnosis, from a patient treated with antithyroid drugs.

CDR3 sequence: CASSFGDRGGDEQYF. The CDR3 region has the DNA TGTGCCAGCAGTTTTGGGGACAGGGGGGGAGACGAGCAGTACTTC. This chain connects TRBV7-4 to TRBJ2-7; 11 bases are shared with TRBD1. Germline V gives CDR1 SGHVT, CDR2 SQSDAQ. The CDR3 sequence is 15 residues long. Losses at the gene ends were 6 bases for V and 5 bases for J; bases not matched to a gene: 9.